Sequencing of this TCR beta chain was carried out in a study of blood T cells in healthy people across ages. Study-level findings and limits: With unsorted PBMCs, a conclusive comparison of naive versus antigen-experienced cells was not possible. Diversity was higher, and naive CD4+ cells more numerous, in long-lived donors than in aged donors.

This clonotype has a handful of counts. Its antigen is still unknown. The CDR3 contains 16 residues. Germline V lookup: CDR1 SEHNR, CDR2 FQNEAQ (reference sequence). V shed 6 bases and J shed 4 bases, with 19 bases lying between them. Then a second PCR, running roughly 6 to 11 cycles, was carried out with a sample-barcoded 5' primer and a J-beta primer mix. TCRdb redid the calling of the 5' RACE reads with MiXCR, one entry per CDR3 protein. There are 700,000 or so distinct CDR3 sequences in the sample; 22% occur only once, and about 22% lies in the top ten. The sample taken for sequencing was blood. The rearrangement uses TRBV7-9 and TRBJ1-3; D possibly corresponds to TRBD1 (6 bases). The clonotype originates from a man between 65 and 85 years old in good health. CDR3: CASSGQTSTIGNTIYF. CDR3 coding DNA: TGTGCCAGCAGTGGACAGACCAGCACGATAGGAAACACCATATATTTT.